Detailed here is one TCR beta chain. What it recognizes is unknown. This record belongs to a study of CD4+ T cells in melanoma. TCRdb's copy holds only in-frame clones and misses some; the assay was immunoSEQ multiplex PCR. The sample records fewer than 150,000 clones, around nine tenths being singletons. This CDR3 comprises 13 residues. Germline CDR1 is SNHLY and CDR2 is FYNNEI. The ends were cut back, 8 bases at V and 0 bases at J, with 11 bases in the middle. Study conclusions and caveats: Diverse differentiation states were reported for melanoma neoantigen-specific CD4+ T cells. A reported correlation linked neoantigen-specific CD4+ T cells to CD8+, macrophage and B cell function.

The TCR sequence derives from a human donor with melanoma. V is TRBV2 and J is TRBJ2-7; D gene ambiguous. The CDR3 DNA is TGTGCCAGCGGAAAAGAGAGCTCCTACGAGCAGTACTTC. The encoded protein is CASGKESSYEQYF.